Here is one T cell receptor (beta chain) with its context. Antigen specificity is unknown. TCRdb reprocessed the multiplex PCR reads with MiXCR, giving one entry per CDR3 protein. The data contain tens of thousands of distinct CDR3 sequences, roughly 57% of them singletons. This sample is part of a study of breast tumors, draining lymph nodes, adjacent tissues. Whole-study results and caveats: Luminal-like breast cancer showed significantly greater tumor-nontumor repertoire similarity than basal-like breast cancer did. Tumor repertoires ranked between lymph nodes and nontumor tissue in diversity, with V and J gene preferences.

The sample comprised breast tumor tissue. The sequence derives from a female donor with breast cancer. Some clones in this sample may be carry-over from other donors' samples.

For the CDR3, the DNA is TGCGCCAGCAGCTTGGCGGCGGGGAACACCGGGGAGCTGTTTTTT. This encodes CASSLAAGNTGELFF. The chain carries TRBV5-1 and TRBJ2-2, with D possibly being TRBD2 (5 bases). This CDR3 region has 15 residues. The V end was cut by 0 bases, the J end by 1 base, with 7 bases between. CDR1 and CDR2 (germline): SGHRS, YFSETQ.